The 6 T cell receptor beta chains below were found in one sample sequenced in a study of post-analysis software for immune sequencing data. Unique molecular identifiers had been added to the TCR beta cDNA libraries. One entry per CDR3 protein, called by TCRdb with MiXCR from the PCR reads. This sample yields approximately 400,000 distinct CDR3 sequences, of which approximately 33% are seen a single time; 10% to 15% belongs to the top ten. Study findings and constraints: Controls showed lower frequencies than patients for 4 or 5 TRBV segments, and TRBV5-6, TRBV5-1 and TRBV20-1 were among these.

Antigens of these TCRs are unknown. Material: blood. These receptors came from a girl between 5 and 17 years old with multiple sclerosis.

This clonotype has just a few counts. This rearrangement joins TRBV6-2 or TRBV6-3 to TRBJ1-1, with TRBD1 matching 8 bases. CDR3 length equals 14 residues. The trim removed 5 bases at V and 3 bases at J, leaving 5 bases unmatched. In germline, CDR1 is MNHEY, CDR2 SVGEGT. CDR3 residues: CASSPGGVDTEAFF. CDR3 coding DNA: TGTGCCAGCAGTCCAGGGGGCGTCGACACTGAAGCTTTCTTT.

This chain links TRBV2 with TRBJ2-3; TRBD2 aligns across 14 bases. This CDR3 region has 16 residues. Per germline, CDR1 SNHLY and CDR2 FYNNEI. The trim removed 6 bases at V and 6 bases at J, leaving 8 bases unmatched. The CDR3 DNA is TGTGCCAGCAGCCCGACTAGCGGGGGGGCGAGGGATACGCAGTATTTT. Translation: CASSPTSGGARDTQYF. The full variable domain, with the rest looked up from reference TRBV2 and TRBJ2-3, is EPEVTQTPSHQVTQMGQEVILRCVPISNHLYFYWYRQILGQKVEFLVSFYNNEISEKSEIFDDQFSVERPDGSNFTLKIRSTKLEDSAMYFCASSPTSGGARDTQYFGPGTRLTVL.

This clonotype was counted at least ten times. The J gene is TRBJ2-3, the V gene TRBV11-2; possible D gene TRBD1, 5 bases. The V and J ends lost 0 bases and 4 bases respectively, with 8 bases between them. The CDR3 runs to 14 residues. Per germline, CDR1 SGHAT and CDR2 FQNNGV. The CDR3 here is CASSLDRGADTQYF. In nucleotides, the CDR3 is TGTGCCAGCAGCTTAGATAGGGGCGCAGATACGCAGTATTTT. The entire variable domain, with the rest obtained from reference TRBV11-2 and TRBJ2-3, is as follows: EAGVAQSPRYKIIEKRQSVAFWCNPISGHATLYWYQQILGQGPKLLIQFQNNGVVDDSQLPKDRFSAERLKGVDSTLKIQPAKLEDSAVYLCASSLDRGADTQYFGPGTRLTVL.

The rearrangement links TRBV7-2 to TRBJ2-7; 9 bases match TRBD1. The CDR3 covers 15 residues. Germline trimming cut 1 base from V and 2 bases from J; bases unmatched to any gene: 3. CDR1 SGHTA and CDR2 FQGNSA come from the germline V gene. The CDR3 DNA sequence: TGTGCCAGCAGCTTAGAAACAGGGGGCGCCTACGAGCAGTACTTC. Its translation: CASSLETGGAYEQYF.

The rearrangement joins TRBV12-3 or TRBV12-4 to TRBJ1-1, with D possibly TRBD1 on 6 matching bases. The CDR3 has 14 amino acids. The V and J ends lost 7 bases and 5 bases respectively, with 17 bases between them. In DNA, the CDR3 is TGTGCCAGCACCTCACGGGGGGCGCGAACTGAAGCTTTCTTT. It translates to CASTSRGARTEAFF.

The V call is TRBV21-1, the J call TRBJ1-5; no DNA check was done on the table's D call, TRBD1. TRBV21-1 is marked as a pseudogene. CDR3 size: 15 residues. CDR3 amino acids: CASRNTARGNWPQHF. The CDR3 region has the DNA TGCGCCAGCAGGAACACGGCCAGGGGGAATTGGCCCCAGCATTTT.